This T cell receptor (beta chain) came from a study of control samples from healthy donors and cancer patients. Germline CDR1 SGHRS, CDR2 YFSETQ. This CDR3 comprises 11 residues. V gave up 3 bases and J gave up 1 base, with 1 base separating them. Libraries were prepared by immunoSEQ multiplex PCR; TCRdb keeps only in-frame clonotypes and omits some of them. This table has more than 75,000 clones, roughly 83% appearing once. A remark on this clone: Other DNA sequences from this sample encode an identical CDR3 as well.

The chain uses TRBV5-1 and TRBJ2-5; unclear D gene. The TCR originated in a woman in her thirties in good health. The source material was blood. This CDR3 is CASSSQETQYF. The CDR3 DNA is TGCGCCAGCAGCTCCCAAGAGACCCAGTACTTC.